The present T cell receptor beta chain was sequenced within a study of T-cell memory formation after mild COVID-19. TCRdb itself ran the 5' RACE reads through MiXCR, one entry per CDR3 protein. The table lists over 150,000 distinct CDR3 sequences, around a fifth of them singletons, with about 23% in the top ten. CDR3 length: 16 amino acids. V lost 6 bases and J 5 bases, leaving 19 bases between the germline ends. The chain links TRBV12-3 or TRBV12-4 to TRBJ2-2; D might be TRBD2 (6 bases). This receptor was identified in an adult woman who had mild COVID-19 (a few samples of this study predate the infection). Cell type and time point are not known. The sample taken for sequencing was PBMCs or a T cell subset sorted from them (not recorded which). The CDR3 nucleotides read TGTGCCAGCAGCGCCCCCACGCTAGCGTATACCGGGGAGCTGTTTTTT. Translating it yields CASSAPTLAYTGELFF.